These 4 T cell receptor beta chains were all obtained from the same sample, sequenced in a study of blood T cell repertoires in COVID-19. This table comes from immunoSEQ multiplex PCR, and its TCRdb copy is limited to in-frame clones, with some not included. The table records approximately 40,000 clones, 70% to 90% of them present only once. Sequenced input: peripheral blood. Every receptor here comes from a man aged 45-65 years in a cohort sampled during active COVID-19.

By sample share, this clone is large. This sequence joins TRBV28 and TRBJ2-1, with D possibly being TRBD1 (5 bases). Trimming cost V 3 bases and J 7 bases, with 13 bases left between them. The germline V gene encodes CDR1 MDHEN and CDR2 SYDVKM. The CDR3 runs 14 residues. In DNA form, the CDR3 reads TGTGCCAGCAGTTTCTCCAGGGCTTTGAATGAGCAGTTCTTC. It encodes CASSFSRALNEQFF.

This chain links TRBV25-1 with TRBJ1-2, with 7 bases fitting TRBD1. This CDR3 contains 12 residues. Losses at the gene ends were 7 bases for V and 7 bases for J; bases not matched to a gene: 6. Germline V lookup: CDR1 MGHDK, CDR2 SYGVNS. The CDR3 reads CASKTGLSGYTF. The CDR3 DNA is TGTGCCAGCAAGACAGGGTTGAGTGGCTACACCTTC.

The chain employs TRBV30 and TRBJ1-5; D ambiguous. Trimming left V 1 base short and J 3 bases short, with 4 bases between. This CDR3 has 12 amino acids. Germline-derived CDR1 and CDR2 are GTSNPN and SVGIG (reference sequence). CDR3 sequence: CAWSAVNQPQHF. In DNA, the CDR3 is TGTGCCTGGAGTGCGGTCAATCAGCCCCAGCATTTT. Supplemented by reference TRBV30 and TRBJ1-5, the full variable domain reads SQTIHQWPATLVQPVGSPLSLECTVEGTSNPNLYWYRQAAGRGLQLLFYSVGIGQISSEVPQNLSASRPQDRQFILSSKKLLLSDSGFYLCAWSAVNQPQHFGDGTRLSIL.

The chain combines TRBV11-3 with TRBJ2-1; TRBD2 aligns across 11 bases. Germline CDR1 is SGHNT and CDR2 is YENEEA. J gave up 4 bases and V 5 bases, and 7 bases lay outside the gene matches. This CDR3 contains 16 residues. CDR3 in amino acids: CASSPPTSGEYNEQFF. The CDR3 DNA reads TGTGCCAGCAGCCCTCCGACTAGCGGGGAGTACAATGAGCAGTTCTTC.